This paragraph covers one TCR beta chain sequence. Its antigen is unknown. Base qualities are not recorded, but no much larger clone differs from it by a single base. This entry belongs to a study of blood T cell repertoires in COVID-19 (dated by TCRdb to about 2020). About the study as a whole: Samples from collaborators originated in the United States, Italy and Spain and spanned both the acute and convalescent phases of COVID-19. A de-identified subject ID, COVID-19 status, age in years and sex were almost always included in the sample metadata. The samples were drawn from two sources: the first 160 participants of the ongoing ImmuneRACE study, and fewer than 1,500 subjects contributed by 6 global collaborators. The prospective study material was composed of cDNA or gDNA derived from T cells, B-cell-depleted T cells, or PBMCs. The repertoires were released in a freely available public database intended as a resource for research on the immune response to SARS-CoV-2. The dataset comprised deeply sampled blood TCRbeta repertoires from subjects exposed to, actively infected with, or recovered from COVID-19. Where available, HLA class I and class II types were obtained from metadata supplied by the sample provider rather than from assay-based typing. Beyond this particular receptor, the publication reports: The quantity of clinical and demographic metadata differed by source and by participant and was supplied without curation.

CDR1 and CDR2 (SGDLS, YYNGEE) derive from the germline V gene. Compared with germline, V lacks 6 bases and J lacks 0 bases; bases without a gene match: 9. The CDR3 runs 16 residues from the cysteine to the phenylalanine. The CDR3 DNA has 48 bases and is translated from base 1. TCRbeta CDR3 regions were amplified from genomic DNA by means of the immunoSEQ Assay, a bias-controlled multiplex PCR. On the authors' methods: Nucleated cell counts per sample were estimated from amplification of reference gene primers within the assay. To quantify the absolute abundance of each unique TCRbeta CDR3 rearrangement, sequence reads were collapsed and filtered. For each sample, productive Simpson clonality was calculated by taking the square root of Simpson's diversity index across productive rearrangements. TCRdb re-hosts the immuneACCESS table, in-frame sequences only. Its copies lack some clones; in the studies checked, an unresolved V gene accounts for under half of them, and the cause for the rest is not known. Clone size and the V and J calls come from that table; the DNA yielded D and trimming. The sample table records about 350,000 clones; roughly 90% of these occur just once. Of the sample, approximately 0.93% is held by the ten largest clones.

Participants in the prospective study were aged roughly 18 to 89 years, lived in about two dozen United States geographic areas, and enrolled through a virtual design. Cohort assignment in the prospective study relied on participant-reported clinical history from a screening survey and a study questionnaire. A participant counted as exposed if, within 2 weeks of entering the study, that participant had been in contact with someone who had a PCR-confirmed or clinician-diagnosed COVID-19 case. Each participant in the prospective study had whole blood, serum and a nasopharyngeal or oropharyngeal swab collected by mobile phlebotomists. Prospective study participants could optionally give additional blood draws and questionnaires over an approximately 2-month period. Before DNA extraction, blood samples from the prospective study were shipped at room temperature or frozen.

Sequencing was done on a sample of PBMCs or T cells enriched from blood (not recorded which). The sequence was collected from a woman younger than 45 who had been exposed to COVID-19. The chain is made from TRBV9 and TRBJ2-1; TRBD2 lines up with 7 middle nucleotides. CDR3 region: CASTRGEYFSYNEQFF. The nucleotide sequence is TGTGCCAGCACCCGGGGGGAGTATTTCTCCTACAATGAGCAGTTCTTC.